The 18 T cell receptor beta chains below were found in one sample sequenced in a study of blood T cell repertoires in COVID-19. Clones were read by immunoSEQ multiplex PCR, and TCRdb kept only the in-frame ones, dropping some. The table lists around 130,000 clones, just under 90% of them singletons, with 11% in the top ten. Sequenced input: peripheral blood. These receptors were taken from a woman over 75 with acute or convalescent COVID-19.

V is TRBV9 and J is TRBJ1-1; TRBD1 matches at 7 bases. The CDR3 is 14 residues long. CDR1 is SGDLS, CDR2 YYNGEE, per germline. Germline trimming cut 3 bases from V and 1 base from J; bases unmatched to any gene: 3. CDR3 protein: CASSAQGRNTEAFF. The CDR3 DNA reads as TGTGCCAGCAGCGCACAGGGGCGGAACACTGAAGCTTTCTTT.

This clone has a single count. J is TRBJ1-2 and V is TRBV6-5, with TRBD1 matching 8 bases. V trimming: 6 bases; J trimming: 7 bases; junction bases outside the gene matches: 10. The CDR3 consists of 14 residues. The germline V gene has CDR1 MNHEY and CDR2 SVGAGI. The CDR3 protein is CASREYRGMGGYTF. As DNA, the CDR3 is TGTGCCAGCAGGGAGTACAGGGGGATGGGTGGCTACACCTTC.

Of note for this clone: Additional DNA sequences in this sample encode the identical CDR3. Here the CDR3 DNA reads TGTGCCAGCAGCTTGGGACAGAAGAACACTGAAGCTTTCTTT. It specifies CASSLGQKNTEAFF. The J gene is TRBJ1-1, the V gene TRBV7-2; 7 bases are a match to TRBD1. CDR1 and CDR2 (germline): SGHTA, FQGNSA. This CDR3 comprises 14 residues. J was trimmed by 1 base and V by 3 bases; bases with no gene match: 2.

The chain has TRBV6-1 and TRBJ2-7; TRBD1 aligns across 8 bases. V was pared by 3 bases and J by 0 bases, with 10 bases of the junction left unmatched. Germline lookup yields CDR1 MNHNS and CDR2 SASEGT. This CDR3 is built from 17 residues. CDR3 DNA sequence: TGTGCCAGCAGTGATTCTCTCCGGGACAGGTCCTCCTACGAGCAGTACTTC. Amino acids: CASSDSLRDRSSYEQYF.

V gene TRBV7-2 combines with J gene TRBJ1-5; 7 nucleotides agree with TRBD1. This CDR3 is built from 15 residues. Losses at the gene ends were 2 bases for V and 2 bases for J; bases not matched to a gene: 3. Germline V gene lookup returns CDR1 SGHTA and CDR2 FQGNSA. CDR3 coding DNA: TGTGCCAGCAGCTTAATGGGACAGCGCAATCAGCCCCAGCATTTT. Protein sequence: CASSLMGQRNQPQHF.

The chain employs TRBV5-1 and TRBJ2-2; TRBD2 matches at 10 bases. V lost 3 bases to trimming and J lost 1 base; unmatched junction nucleotides: 3. Looked up from germline, CDR1 is SGHRS and CDR2 is YFSETQ. CDR3 length equals 16 residues. The DNA of the CDR3 is TGCGCCAGCAGCTCCAGGACTAGCGGGAACACCGGGGAGCTGTTTTTT. This encodes CASSSRTSGNTGELFF. The entire variable domain, with the rest obtained from reference TRBV5-1 and TRBJ2-2, is as follows: KAGVTQTPRYLIKTRGQQVTLSCSPISGHRSVSWYQQTPGQGLQFLFEYFSETQRNKGNFPGRFSGRQFSNSRSEMNVSTLELGDSALYLCASSSRTSGNTGELFFGEGSRLTVL.

The rearrangement joins TRBV6-5 to TRBJ1-6, with D perhaps matching TRBD1 (6 bases). Trimming shortened V by 7 bases and J by 7 bases, and 11 bases separated the two germline ends. CDR3 length equals 13 residues. Germline V gene data show CDR1 as MNHEY and CDR2 as SVGAGI. CDR3 DNA: TGTGCCAGCATGCAGGGGAACAATTCACCCCTCCACTTT. Its protein product is CASMQGNNSPLHF.

CDR3 amino acids: CSVEAGAGNTIYF. The CDR3 nucleotides are TGCAGCGTCGAGGCGGGGGCTGGAAACACCATATATTTT. The V gene is TRBV29-1, the J gene TRBJ1-3; tentatively, D is TRBD1 (5 bases). Trimming took off 6 bases at V and 2 bases at J, with 11 bases between the two ends. The V gene's germline CDR1 is SQVTM and CDR2 ANQGSEA. This CDR3 region has 13 residues.

This chain uses TRBV10-3 with TRBJ2-7, with 9 nucleotides matching TRBD1. CDR1 and CDR2 (germline): ENHRY, SYGVKD. The CDR3 consists of 15 residues. Losses at the gene ends were 5 bases for V and 2 bases for J; bases not matched to a gene: 7. CDR3 nucleotide sequence: TGTGCCATCAGTCCGGGGGACAGGGAGGCCTACGAGCAGTACTTC. It translates to CAISPGDREAYEQYF.

J is TRBJ1-5 and V is TRBV28, with 7 bases aligning to TRBD1. V lost 5 bases, J lost 5 bases, and 3 bases stayed unmatched. Germline V lookup: CDR1 MDHEN, CDR2 SYDVKM. This CDR3 is 13 amino acids long. This CDR3 reads CASSPGQDQPQHF. CDR3 nucleotide sequence: TGTGCCAGCAGTCCCGGACAGGATCAGCCCCAGCATTTT.

The rearrangement uses TRBV5-1 and TRBJ1-2; unclear D gene. This CDR3 is 15 amino acids long. V was pared by 4 bases and J by 6 bases, with 19 bases between. Germline-derived CDR1 and CDR2 are SGHRS and YFSETQ. CDR3 sequence (DNA): TGCGCCAGCAGCAATGGGTCCCCTAGCAGGCATGGCTACACCTTC. This gives the protein CASSNGSPSRHGYTF.

The CDR3 region is CASSPWGGSRPLAKNIQYF. DNA of the CDR3: TGTGCCAGCAGTCCCTGGGGGGGTTCTAGGCCCTTAGCCAAAAACATTCAGTACTTC. The V call is TRBV28, the J call TRBJ2-4; 7 bases agree with TRBD2. With 5 bases clipped from V and 0 bases from J, the junction kept 16 bases outside the gene matches. Germline CDR1 and CDR2: MDHEN and SYDVKM. The CDR3 runs to 19 residues.

A word on this clone: Other DNA sequences of this sample code for an identical CDR3. The rearrangement links TRBV12-3 or TRBV12-4 to TRBJ1-2; TRBD1 matches 7 bases. The CDR3 is 13 residues long. J gave up 2 bases and V 6 bases, and 3 bases lay outside the gene matches. The CDR3 sequence is CASSLQGNYGYTF. CDR3 nucleotide sequence: TGTGCCAGCAGCTTACAGGGGAACTATGGCTACACCTTC.

The chain has TRBV5-4 and TRBJ2-7; a weak D match, TRBD2 (7 bases). The CDR3 runs 15 residues. Germline CDR1 is SGHNT and CDR2 is YYREEE (reference sequence). Trimming left V 1 base short and J 3 bases short, with 14 bases between. CDR3 amino acids: CASSLKGGADYEQYF. The CDR3 DNA is TGTGCCAGCAGCTTGAAAGGGGGGGCCGACTACGAGCAGTACTTC.

This chain uses TRBV20-1 with TRBJ1-4; a possible D gene is TRBD1 (5 bases). The V end was cut by 3 bases, the J end by 3 bases, with 8 bases between. The CDR3 has 13 residues. Germline CDR1 and CDR2: DFQATT and SNEGSKA (reference sequence). In DNA, the CDR3 is TGCAGTGCTAGTTGGGGGGCTAATGAAAAACTGTTTTTT. This codes for CSASWGANEKLFF.

The chain joins TRBV3-1 (or the pseudogene TRBV3-2) to TRBJ2-1, with TRBD2 matching over 9 bases. Germline V gene data show CDR1 as LGHDT and CDR2 as YNNKEL (reference sequence). The CDR3 is 15 residues long. Trimming took 4 bases from V and 8 from J; bases not matched to a gene: 9. As DNA, the CDR3 is TGTGCCAGCAGCCTCCAGCGGGGGGCGTACCATGAGCAGTTCTTC. Encoded protein: CASSLQRGAYHEQFF.

The gene calls are TRBV19 and TRBJ2-2; tentative D call: TRBD1 (6 bases). The CDR3 sequence is 16 residues long. V lost 5 bases and J 1 base, leaving 14 bases between the germline ends. Germline V gene lookup returns CDR1 LNHDA and CDR2 SQIVND (reference sequence). In DNA form, the CDR3 reads TGTGCCAGTAGTTCTCCCCGGGACAAGAACACCGGGGAGCTGTTTTTT. Residues: CASSSPRDKNTGELFF.

This rearrangement joins TRBV5-5 to TRBJ1-1, with D maybe TRBD1 (5 bases). Trimming removed 7 bases at V and 3 bases at J, with 16 bases between. The CDR3 sequence is 14 residues long. Looked up from germline, CDR1 is SGHKS and CDR2 is YYEKEE (reference sequence). CDR3 coding DNA: TGTGCCAGCTCCCTTGGGGGAGGGGACACTGAAGCTTTCTTT. Translating it yields CASSLGGGDTEAFF.